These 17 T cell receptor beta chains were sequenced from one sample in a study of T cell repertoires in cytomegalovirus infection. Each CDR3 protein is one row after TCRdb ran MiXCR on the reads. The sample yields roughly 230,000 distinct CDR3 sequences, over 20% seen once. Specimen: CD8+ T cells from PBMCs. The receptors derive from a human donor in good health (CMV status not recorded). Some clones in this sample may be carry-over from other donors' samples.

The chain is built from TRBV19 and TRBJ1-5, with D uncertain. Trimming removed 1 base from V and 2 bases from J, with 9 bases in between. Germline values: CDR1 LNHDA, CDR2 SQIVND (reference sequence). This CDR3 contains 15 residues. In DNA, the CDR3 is TGTGCCAGTAGTATAGGGGGTCGGGGCAATCAGCCCCAGCATTTT. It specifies CASSIGGRGNQPQHF.

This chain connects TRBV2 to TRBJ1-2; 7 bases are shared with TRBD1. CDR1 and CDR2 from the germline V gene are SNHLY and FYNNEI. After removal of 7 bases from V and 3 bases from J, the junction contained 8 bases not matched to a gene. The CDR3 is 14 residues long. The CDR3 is CASIPNRGDYGYTF. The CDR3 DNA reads TGTGCCAGCATCCCGAACAGGGGCGACTATGGCTACACCTTC.

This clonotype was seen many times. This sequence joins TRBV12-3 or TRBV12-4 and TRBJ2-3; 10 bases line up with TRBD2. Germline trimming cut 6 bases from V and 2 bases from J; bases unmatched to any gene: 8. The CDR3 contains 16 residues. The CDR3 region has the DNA TGTGCCAGCAGCTCCAGTAGCGGGGGGCCCACAGATACGCAGTATTTT. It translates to CASSSSSGGPTDTQYF.

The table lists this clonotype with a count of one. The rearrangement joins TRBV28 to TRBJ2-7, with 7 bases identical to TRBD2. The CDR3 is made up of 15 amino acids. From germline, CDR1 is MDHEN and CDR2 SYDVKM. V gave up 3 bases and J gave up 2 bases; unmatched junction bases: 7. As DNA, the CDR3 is TGTGCCAGCAGTTTGAGGCGGGGGACCGCCTACGAGCAGTACTTC. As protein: CASSLRRGTAYEQYF.

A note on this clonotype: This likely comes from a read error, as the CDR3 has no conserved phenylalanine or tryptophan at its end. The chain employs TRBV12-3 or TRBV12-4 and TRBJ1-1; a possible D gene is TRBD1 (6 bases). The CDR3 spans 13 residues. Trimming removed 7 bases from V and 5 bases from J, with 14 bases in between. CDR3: CASTRGGATEAFL. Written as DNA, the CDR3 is TGTGCCAGCACCCGCGGGGGCGCGACTGAAGCTTTCCTT.

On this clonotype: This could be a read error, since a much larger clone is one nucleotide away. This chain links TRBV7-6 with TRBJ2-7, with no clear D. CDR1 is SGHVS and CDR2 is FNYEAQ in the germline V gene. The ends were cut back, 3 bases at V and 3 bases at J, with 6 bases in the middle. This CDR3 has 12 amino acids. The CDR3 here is CASSFDNYEQYF. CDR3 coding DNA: TGTGCCAGCAGCTTTGACAACTACGAGCAGTACTTC. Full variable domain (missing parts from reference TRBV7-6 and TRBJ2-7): GAGVSQSPRYKVTKRGQDVALRCDPISGHVSLYWYRQALGQGPEFLTYFNYEAQQDKSGLPNDRFSAERPEGSISTLTIQRTEQRDSAMYRCASSFDNYEQYFGPGTRLTVT.

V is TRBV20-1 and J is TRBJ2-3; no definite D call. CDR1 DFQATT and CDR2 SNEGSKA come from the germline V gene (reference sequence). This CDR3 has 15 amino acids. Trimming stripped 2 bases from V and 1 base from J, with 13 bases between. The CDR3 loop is CSARTSSVGTDTQYF. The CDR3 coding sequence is TGCAGTGCTAGAACCTCCAGCGTGGGCACAGATACGCAGTATTTT.

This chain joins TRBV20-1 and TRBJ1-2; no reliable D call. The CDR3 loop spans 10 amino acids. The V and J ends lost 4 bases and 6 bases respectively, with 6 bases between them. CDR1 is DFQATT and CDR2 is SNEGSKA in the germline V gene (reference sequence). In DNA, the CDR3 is TGCAGTGCTACCTGGGATGGCTACACCTTC. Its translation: CSATWDGYTF.

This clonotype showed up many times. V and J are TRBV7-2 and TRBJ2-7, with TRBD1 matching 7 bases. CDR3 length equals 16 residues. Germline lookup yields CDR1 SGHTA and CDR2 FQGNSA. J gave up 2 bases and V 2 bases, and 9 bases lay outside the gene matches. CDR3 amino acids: CASSLTTGTATYEQYF. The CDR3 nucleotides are TGTGCCAGCAGCTTAACTACCGGGACAGCGACCTACGAGCAGTACTTC.

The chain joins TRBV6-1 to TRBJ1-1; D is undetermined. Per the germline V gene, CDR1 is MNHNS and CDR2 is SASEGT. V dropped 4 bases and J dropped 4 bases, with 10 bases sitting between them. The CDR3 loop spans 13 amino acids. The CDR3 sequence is CASSGQEGTEAFF. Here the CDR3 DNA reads TGTGCCAGCAGTGGGCAGGAGGGCACTGAAGCTTTCTTT.

The CDR3 loop reads CASSLGPFRVNQPQHF. The CDR3 region has the DNA TGTGCCAGCAGCTTAGGACCTTTTAGAGTCAATCAGCCCCAGCATTTT. The rearrangement uses TRBV7-6 and TRBJ1-5; D is uncertain. From germline, CDR1 is SGHVS and CDR2 FNYEAQ. CDR3 length: 16 residues. Trimming pared 1 base from V and 3 bases from J, leaving 13 bases between. Full variable domain (remainder filled in from reference TRBV7-6 and TRBJ1-5): GAGVSQSPRYKVTKRGQDVALRCDPISGHVSLYWYRQALGQGPEFLTYFNYEAQQDKSGLPNDRFSAERPEGSISTLTIQRTEQRDSAMYRCASSLGPFRVNQPQHFGDGTRLSIL.

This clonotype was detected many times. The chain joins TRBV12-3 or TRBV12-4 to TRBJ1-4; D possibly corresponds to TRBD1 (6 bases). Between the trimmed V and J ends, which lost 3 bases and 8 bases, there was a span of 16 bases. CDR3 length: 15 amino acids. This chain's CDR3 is CASSFLGGAEEKLFF. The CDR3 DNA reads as TGTGCCAGCAGTTTCCTGGGGGGGGCGGAAGAAAAACTGTTTTTT.

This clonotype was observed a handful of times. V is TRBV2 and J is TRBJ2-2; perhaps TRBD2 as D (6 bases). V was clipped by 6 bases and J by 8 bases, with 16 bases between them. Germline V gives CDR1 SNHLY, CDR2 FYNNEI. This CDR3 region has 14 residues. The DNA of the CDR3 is TGTGCCAGCAGCCCTGGGACTGCCCCTGGGGAGCTGTTTTTT. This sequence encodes CASSPGTAPGELFF.

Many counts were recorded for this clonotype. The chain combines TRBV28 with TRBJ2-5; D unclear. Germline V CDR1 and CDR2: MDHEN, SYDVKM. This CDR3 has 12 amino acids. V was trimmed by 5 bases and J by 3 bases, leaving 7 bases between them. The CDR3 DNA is TGTGCCAGCAGTCTGTCCAAAGAGACCCAGTACTTC. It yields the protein CASSLSKETQYF. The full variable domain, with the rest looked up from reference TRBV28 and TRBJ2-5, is DVKVTQSSRYLVKRTGEKVFLECVQDMDHENMFWYRQDPGLGLRLIYFSYDVKMKEKGDIPEGYSVSREKKERFSLILESASTNQTSMYLCASSLSKETQYFGPGTRLLVL.

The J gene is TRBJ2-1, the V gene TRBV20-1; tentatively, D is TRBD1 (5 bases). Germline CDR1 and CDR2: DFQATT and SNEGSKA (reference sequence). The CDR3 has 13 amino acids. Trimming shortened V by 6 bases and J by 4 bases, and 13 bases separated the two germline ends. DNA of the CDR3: TGCAGTGCCGCGCAGGGATTTTACAATGAGCAGTTCTTC. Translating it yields CSAAQGFYNEQFF.

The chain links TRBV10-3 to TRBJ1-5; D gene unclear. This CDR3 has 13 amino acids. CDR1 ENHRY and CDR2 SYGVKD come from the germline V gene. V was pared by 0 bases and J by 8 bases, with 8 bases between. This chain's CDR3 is CAISESEREPQHF. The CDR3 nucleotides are TGTGCCATCAGTGAGTCTGAGCGGGAGCCCCAGCATTTT.

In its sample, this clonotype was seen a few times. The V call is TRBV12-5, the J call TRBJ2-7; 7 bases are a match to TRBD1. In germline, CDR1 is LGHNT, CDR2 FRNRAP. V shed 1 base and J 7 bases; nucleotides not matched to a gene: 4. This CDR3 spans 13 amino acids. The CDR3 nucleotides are TGTGCTAGTGGTTTGGAGGGGGCCGATGAGCAGTACTTC. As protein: CASGLEGADEQYF. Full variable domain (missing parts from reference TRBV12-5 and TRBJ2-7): DARVTQTPRHKVTEMGQEVTMRCQPILGHNTVFWYRQTMMQGLELLAYFRNRAPLDDSGMPKDRFSAEMPDATLATLKIQPSEPRDSAVYFCASGLEGADEQYFGPGTRLTVT.